This T cell receptor beta chain was sequenced in a study of technical replicates of blood from a few donors. Profiled with immunoSEQ multiplex PCR; TCRdb holds only in-frame clones, not every one. The table records more than 75,000 clones, about 96% of them present only once. This clone is a singleton in its sample. The clonotype comes from a human donor in good health. The sequencing sample was made of T cells isolated from PBMCs.

The CDR3 loop reads CASSFLAGGQREQFF. The CDR3 bases are TGTGCCAGCAGCTTCCTAGCGGGAGGCCAACGTGAGCAGTTCTTC. The chain employs TRBV7-9 and TRBJ2-1, with 11 positions matching TRBD2. CDR1 is SEHNR and CDR2 is FQNEAQ in the germline V gene (reference sequence). This CDR3 has 15 amino acids. With 3 bases clipped from V and 9 bases from J, the junction kept 7 bases outside the gene matches.